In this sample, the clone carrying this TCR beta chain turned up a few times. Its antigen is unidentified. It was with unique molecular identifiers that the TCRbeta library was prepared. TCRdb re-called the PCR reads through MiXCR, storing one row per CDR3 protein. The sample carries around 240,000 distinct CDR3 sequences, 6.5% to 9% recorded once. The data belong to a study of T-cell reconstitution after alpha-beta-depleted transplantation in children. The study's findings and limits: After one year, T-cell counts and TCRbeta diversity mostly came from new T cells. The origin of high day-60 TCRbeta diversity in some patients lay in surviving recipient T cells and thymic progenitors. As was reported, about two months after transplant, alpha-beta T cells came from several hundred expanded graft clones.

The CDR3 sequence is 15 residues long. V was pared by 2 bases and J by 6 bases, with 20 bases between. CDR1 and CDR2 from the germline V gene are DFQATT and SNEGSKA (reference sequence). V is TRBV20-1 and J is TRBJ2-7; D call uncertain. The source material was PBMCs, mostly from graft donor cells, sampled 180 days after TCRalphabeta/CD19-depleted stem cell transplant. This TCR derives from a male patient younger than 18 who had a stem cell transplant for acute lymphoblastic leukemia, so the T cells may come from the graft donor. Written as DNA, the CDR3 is TGCAGTGCTAGACCGTACGGCGGACGGTCCCTCGAGCAGTACTTC. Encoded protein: CSARPYGGRSLEQYF.